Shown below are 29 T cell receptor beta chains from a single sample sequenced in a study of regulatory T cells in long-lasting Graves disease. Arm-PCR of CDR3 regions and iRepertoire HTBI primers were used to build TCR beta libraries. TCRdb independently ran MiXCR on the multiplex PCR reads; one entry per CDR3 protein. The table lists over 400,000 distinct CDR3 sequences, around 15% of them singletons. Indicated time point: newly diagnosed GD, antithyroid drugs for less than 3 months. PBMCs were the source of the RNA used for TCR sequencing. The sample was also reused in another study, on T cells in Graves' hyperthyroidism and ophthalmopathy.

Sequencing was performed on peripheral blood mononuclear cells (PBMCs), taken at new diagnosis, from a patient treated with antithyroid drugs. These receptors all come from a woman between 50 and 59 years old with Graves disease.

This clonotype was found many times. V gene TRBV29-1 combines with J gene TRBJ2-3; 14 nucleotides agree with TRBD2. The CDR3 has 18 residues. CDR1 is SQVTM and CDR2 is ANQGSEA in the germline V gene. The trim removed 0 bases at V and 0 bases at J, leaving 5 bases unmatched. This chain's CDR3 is CSVEEGTSGSWSTDTQYF. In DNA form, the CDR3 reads TGCAGCGTTGAAGAAGGGACTAGCGGGAGTTGGAGCACAGATACGCAGTATTTT.

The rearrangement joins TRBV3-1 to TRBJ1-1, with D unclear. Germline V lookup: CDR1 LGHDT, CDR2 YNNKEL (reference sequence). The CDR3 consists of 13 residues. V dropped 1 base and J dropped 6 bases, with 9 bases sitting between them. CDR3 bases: TGTGCCAGCAGCCAAGGGGTCTGGTCTGAAGCTTTCTTT. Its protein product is CASSQGVWSEAFF.

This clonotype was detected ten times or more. In DNA, the CDR3 is TGTGCCAGCAGTGAACTGACAGCCACAGATACGCAGTATTTT. Its translation: CASSELTATDTQYF. The V call is TRBV2, the J call TRBJ2-3; TRBD1 is a possible D gene (5 bases). The CDR3 has 14 residues. V was pared by 2 bases and J by 2 bases, with 8 bases between. Germline V gives CDR1 SNHLY, CDR2 FYNNEI.

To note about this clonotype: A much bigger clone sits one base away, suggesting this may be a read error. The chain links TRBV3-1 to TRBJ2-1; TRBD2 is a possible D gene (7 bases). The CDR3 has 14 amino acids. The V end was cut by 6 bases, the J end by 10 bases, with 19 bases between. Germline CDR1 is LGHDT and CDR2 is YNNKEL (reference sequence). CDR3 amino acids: CASRGGGGSYEQFF. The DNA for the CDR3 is TGTGCCAGCAGGGGCGGCGGGGGCAGCTACGAGCAGTTCTTC.

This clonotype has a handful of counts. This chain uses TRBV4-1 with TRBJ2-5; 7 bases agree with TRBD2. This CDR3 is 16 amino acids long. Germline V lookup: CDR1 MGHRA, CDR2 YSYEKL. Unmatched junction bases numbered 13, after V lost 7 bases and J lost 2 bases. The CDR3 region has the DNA TGCGCCAGCACCCCCGGACTAGTGGGGGGACAAGAGACCCAGTACTTC. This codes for CASTPGLVGGQETQYF.

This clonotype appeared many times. CDR3 protein: CASSFGRMNTGELFF. CDR3 DNA sequence: TGTGCCAGCAGCTTTGGCAGGATGAACACCGGGGAGCTGTTTTTT. This sequence joins TRBV7-8 and TRBJ2-2; D is uncertain. The CDR3 runs to 15 residues. The germline V and J ends were trimmed by 3 bases and 1 base, with 9 bases remaining between them. Per the germline V gene, CDR1 is SGHVS and CDR2 is FQNEAQ.

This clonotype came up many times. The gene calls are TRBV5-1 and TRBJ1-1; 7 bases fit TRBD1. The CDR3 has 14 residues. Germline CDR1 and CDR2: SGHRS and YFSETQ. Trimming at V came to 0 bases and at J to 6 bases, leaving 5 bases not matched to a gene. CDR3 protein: CASSLAKGQAEAFF. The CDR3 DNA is TGCGCCAGCAGCTTGGCCAAAGGACAGGCTGAAGCTTTCTTT.

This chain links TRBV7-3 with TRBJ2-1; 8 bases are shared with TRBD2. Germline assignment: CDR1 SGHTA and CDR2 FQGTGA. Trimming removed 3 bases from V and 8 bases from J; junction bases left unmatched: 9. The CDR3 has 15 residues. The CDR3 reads CASSLGPAGVDEQFF. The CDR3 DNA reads TGTGCCAGCAGCTTGGGCCCAGCGGGAGTGGATGAGCAGTTCTTC.

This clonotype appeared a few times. CDR3 sequence reads: CASSTGATSGRGTDTQYF. DNA for the CDR3: TGTGCCAGCAGCACGGGGGCGACTAGCGGGAGGGGCACAGATACGCAGTATTTT. The chain recombines TRBV7-9 with TRBJ2-3; 14 bases match TRBD2. CDR3 size: 18 residues. The trim removed 5 bases at V and 1 base at J, leaving 8 bases unmatched. CDR1 is SEHNR and CDR2 is FQNEAQ in the germline V gene (reference sequence).

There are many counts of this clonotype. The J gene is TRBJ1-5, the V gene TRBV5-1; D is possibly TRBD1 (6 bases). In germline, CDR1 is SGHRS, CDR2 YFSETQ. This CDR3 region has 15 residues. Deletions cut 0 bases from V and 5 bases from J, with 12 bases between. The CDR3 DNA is TGCGCCAGCAGCTTGGGCGAGGACAGCCATCAGCCCCAGCATTTT. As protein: CASSLGEDSHQPQHF.

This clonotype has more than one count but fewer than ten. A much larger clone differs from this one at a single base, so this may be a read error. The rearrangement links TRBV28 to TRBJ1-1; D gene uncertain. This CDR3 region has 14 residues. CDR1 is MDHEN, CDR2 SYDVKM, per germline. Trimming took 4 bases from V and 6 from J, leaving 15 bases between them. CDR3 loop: CASSSYLGRAEAFF. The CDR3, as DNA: TGTGCCAGCAGTTCCTATCTAGGTAGGGCTGAAGCTTTCTTT. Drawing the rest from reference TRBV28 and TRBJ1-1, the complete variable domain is DVKVTQSSRYLVKRTGEKVFLECVQDMDHENMFWYRQDPGLGLRLIYFSYDVKMKEKGDIPEGYSVSREKKERFSLILESASTNQTSMYLCASSSYLGRAEAFFGQGTRLTVV.

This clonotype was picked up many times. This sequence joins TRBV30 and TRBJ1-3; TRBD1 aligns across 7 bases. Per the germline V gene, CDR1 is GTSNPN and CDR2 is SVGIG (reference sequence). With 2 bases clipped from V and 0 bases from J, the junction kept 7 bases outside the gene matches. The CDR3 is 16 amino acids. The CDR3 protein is CAWSPPGQSSGNTIYF. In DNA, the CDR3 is TGTGCCTGGAGTCCTCCGGGACAGAGCTCTGGAAACACCATATATTTT. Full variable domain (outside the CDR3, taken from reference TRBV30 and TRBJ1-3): SQTIHQWPATLVQPVGSPLSLECTVEGTSNPNLYWYRQAAGRGLQLLFYSVGIGQISSEVPQNLSASRPQDRQFILSSKKLLLSDSGFYLCAWSPPGQSSGNTIYFGEGSWLTVV.

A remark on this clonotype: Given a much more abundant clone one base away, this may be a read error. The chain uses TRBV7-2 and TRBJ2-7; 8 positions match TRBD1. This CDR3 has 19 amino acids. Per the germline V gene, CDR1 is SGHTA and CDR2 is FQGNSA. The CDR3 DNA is TGTGCCAGCAGCCATACGTCGTTTAAAGACAGGGGCACCACCTACGACCAGTACTTC. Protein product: CASSHTSFKDRGTTYDQYF.

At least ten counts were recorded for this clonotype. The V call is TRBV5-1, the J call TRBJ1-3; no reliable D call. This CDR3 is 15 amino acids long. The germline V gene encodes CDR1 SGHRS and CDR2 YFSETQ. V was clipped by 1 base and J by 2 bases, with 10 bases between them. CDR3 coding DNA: TGCGCCAGCAGCTTGTCTGGGGAAGCTGGAAACACCATATATTTT. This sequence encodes CASSLSGEAGNTIYF. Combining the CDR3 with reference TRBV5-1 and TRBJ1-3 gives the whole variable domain KAGVTQTPRYLIKTRGQQVTLSCSPISGHRSVSWYQQTPGQGLQFLFEYFSETQRNKGNFPGRFSGRQFSNSRSEMNVSTLELGDSALYLCASSLSGEAGNTIYFGEGSWLTVV.

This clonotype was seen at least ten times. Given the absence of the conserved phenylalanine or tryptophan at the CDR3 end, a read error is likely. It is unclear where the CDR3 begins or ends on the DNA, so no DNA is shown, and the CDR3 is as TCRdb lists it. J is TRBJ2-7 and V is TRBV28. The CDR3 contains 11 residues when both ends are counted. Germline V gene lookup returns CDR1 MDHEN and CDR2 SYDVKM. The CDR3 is CASSLKLRGTY.

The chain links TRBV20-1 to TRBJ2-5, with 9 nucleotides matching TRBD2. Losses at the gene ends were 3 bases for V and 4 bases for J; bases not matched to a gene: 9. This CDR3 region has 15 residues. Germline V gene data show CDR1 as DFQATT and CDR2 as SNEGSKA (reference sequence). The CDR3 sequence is CSARETGTSRETQYF. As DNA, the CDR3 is TGCAGTGCTAGGGAGACCGGGACTAGCAGAGAGACCCAGTACTTC.

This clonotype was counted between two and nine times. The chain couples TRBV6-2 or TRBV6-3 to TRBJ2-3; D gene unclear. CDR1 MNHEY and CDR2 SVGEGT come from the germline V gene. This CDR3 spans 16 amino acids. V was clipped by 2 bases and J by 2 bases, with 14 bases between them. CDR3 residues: CASSYPLHLPTDTQYF. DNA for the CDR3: TGTGCCAGCAGTTACCCCCTGCACCTACCCACAGATACGCAGTATTTT.

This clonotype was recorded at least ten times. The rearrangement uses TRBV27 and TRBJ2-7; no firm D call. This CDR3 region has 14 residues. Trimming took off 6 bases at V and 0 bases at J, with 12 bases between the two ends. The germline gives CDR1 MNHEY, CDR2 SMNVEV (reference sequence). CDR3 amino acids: CASSPGFSSYEQYF. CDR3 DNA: TGTGCCAGCAGCCCAGGTTTCAGCTCCTACGAGCAGTACTTC.

The CDR3 reads CATSDKDRGQFENGYTF. The CDR3 nucleotides are TGTGCCACCAGTGATAAGGACAGGGGGCAGTTCGAAAATGGCTACACCTTC. The chain couples TRBV24-1 to TRBJ1-2, with 11 bases lining up with TRBD1. CDR1 is KGHDR, CDR2 SFDVKD, per germline. With 3 bases clipped from V and 6 bases from J, the junction kept 11 bases outside the gene matches. The CDR3 spans 17 residues.

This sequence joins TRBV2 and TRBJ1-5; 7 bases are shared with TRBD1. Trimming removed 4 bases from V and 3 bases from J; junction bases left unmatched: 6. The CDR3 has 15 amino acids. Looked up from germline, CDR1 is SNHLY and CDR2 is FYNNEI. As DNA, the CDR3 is TGTGCCAGCAGTGTGGAGCAGGGGGACAATCAGCCCCAGCATTTT. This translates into CASSVEQGDNQPQHF.

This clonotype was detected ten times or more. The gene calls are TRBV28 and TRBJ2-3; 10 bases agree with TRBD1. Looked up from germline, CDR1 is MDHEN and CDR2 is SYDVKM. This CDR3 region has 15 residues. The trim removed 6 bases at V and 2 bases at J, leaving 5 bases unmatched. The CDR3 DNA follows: TGTGCCAGCAGCTCCGGACAGGGGGTCACAGATACGCAGTATTTT. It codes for CASSSGQGVTDTQYF.

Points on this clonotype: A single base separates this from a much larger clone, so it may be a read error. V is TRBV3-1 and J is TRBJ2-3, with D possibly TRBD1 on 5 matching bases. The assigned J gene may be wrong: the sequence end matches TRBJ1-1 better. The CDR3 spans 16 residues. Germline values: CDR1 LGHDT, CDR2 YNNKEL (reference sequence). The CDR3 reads CVSSQEGSVGIGGAFF. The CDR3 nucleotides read TGTGTCAGCAGCCAAGAGGGGTCGGTGGGGATCGGGGGAGCTTTCTTT.

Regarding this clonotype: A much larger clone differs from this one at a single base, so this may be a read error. The CDR3 DNA is TGTGCCAGCAGCCACGCTAGGCACGCAGGTAATGAGCAGATCTTC. Residues: CASSHARHAGNEQIF. This sequence joins TRBV7-2 and TRBJ2-1; D is ambiguous. The germline V gene has CDR1 SGHTA and CDR2 FQGNSA. This CDR3 is built from 15 residues.

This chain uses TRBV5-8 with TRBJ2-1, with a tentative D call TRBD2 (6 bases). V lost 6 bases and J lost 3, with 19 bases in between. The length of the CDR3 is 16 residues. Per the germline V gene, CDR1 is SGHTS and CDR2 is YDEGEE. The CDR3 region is CASIPRSGGLYNEQFF. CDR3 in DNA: TGTGCCAGCATACCCCGGTCTGGGGGACTCTACAATGAGCAGTTCTTC.

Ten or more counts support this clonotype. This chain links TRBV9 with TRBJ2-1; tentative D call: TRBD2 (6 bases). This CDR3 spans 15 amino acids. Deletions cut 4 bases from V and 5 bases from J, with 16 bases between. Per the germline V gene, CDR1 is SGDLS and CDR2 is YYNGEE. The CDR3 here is CASSNLRDWNNEQFF. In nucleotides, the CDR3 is TGTGCCAGCAGCAACCTCCGGGACTGGAACAATGAGCAGTTCTTC.

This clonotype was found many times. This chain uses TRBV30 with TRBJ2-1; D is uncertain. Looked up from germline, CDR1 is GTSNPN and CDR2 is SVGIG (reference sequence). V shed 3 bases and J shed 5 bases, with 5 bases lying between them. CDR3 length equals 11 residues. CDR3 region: CAWSWNNEQFF. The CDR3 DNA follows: TGTGCCTGGAGCTGGAACAATGAGCAGTTCTTC.

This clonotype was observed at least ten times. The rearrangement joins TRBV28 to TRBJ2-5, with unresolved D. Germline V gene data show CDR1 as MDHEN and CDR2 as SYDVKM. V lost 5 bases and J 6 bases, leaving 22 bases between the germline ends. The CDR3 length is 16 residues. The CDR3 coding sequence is TGTGCCAGCAGTAACACCAAAAAGCGCCCAAACCAGACCCAGTACTTC. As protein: CASSNTKKRPNQTQYF.

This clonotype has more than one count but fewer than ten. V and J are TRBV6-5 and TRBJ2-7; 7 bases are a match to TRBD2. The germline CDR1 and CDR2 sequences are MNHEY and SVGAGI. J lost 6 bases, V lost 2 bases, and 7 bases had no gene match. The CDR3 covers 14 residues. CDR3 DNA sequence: TGTGCCAGCAGTTACCGATGGACTAGTTTCGAGCAGTACTTC. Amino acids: CASSYRWTSFEQYF.

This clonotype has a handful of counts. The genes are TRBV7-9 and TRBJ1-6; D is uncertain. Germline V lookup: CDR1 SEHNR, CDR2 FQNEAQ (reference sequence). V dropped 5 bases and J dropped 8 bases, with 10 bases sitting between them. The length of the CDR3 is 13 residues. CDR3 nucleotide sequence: TGTGCCAGCAGCAGACTGGTTGATTCACCCCTCCACTTT. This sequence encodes CASSRLVDSPLHF.